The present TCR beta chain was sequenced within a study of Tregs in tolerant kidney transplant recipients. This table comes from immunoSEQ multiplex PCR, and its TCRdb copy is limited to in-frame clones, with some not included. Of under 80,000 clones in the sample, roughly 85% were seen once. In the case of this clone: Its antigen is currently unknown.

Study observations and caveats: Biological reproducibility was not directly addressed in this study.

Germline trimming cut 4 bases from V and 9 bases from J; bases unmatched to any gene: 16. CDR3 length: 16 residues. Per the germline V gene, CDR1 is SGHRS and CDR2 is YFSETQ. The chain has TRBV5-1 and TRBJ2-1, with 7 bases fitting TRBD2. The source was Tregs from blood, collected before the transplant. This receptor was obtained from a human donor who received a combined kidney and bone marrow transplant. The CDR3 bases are TGCGCCAGCAGCGGGGGGGAGACCGCCCTCATGAGTGAGCAGTTCTTC. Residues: CASSGGETALMSEQFF.